The subject of this entry is one T cell receptor (beta chain). This clonotype has at least ten counts. Its antigen is not yet known. No qualities accompany the bases; no much larger clone lies one base away. The data derive from a study of molecular identifiers for immune sequencing clone quantification (dated by TCRdb to 2017 to 2018). Broadly, across the study: For a replicate experiment, RNA from around 20,000 or 99,000 naive CD8 T cells was divided into five aliquots, of which four were sequenced. This methods study used CD8 T cells to benchmark TCR RNA copy counting and molecular-identifier clustering-based TCR repertoire sequencing (MIDCIRS). Findings and caveats that apply to the study as a whole: When barcode sub-clustering was left out, chimeric consensus sequences inflated TCR diversity, with chimeras reaching as high as 47%. Spiked-in Jurkat TCR RNA equivalent to a single cell was reported to be detectable even among approximately 1.1 million naive CD8 T cells. In CMV-specific effector cells, over 99% of molecules were held by clones above 20 RNA copies, whereas under 1% of molecules were held by such clones in naive cells. Modeling gave about 3 recovered TCR RNA copies per cell versus about 10 by digital PCR, implying approximately 30% capture efficiency. The naive libraries included spiked-in Jurkat TCR RNA (about nine copies' worth), and this RNA is not part of the donor repertoire. Highly expanded clone sizes could be underestimated because identical TCR molecules may share a barcode.

The germline V gene specifies SGHTA as CDR1 and FQGTGA as CDR2. Trimming removed 2 bases from V and 8 bases from J, leaving 13 bases between the germline ends. The CDR3, cysteine through phenylalanine, is 14 amino acids long. Of the read, only the CDR3 DNA is kept; its 42 bases are in frame from base 1. Naive CD8 T cell libraries were made from 20,000 to 1,000,000 sorted cells using 10%, 30% or 50% of purified RNA. On a BD FACSAria II, naive CD8 T cells were FACS-sorted as CD8+CD4-CCR7+CD45RA+ and collected into RLT Plus buffer. Detection sensitivity was tested by spiking Jurkat RNA equal to roughly ten TCR copies' worth into samples containing roughly 17,000-1,000,000 naive CD8 T cells. CD8 T cells were enriched using RosetteSep CD8+ T Cell Enrichment Cocktail and Ficoll-Paque, and the enriched cells then underwent ACK red cell lysis. Libraries were constructed by PCR. Sequencing instrument: Illumina HiSeq 4000. Preparation of bulk TCR libraries followed a previously described approach, with the TCR primers listed in Table S5. Total RNA was purified with the Qiagen AllPrep DNA/RNA kit. Before analysis, reads from multiple sequencing runs of one library were combined. In the authors' own workflow: Reads were retained only if an exact TCR constant sequence was present, and the retained reads were trimmed to 150 nt and grouped according to their 12-nt molecular barcodes. Reads inside each barcode group were sub-clustered using a 15% Levenshtein threshold, and a quality-weighted consensus sequence was constructed for each RNA molecule. Non-functional sequences were filtered out, along with any lower-count sequence sitting one edit away from another sequence. On the basis of fitting two negative binomial distributions, barcode sub-clusters with fewer than 20% of the maximum read count were discarded. TCRdb cleaned the public reads at Q25 with fastp, built clones with MiXCR and kept in-frame beta chains. Each CDR3 protein gets just one entry, which takes the most common genes and DNA from the rows behind it. TCRdb's processing, not the study's, gives the V and J calls here. The sample profile shows about 510,000 distinct CDR3 sequences; 20% to 25% of them were found once. The top ten clonotypes cover under 0.85% of the sample.

The chain is assembled from TRBV7-3 and TRBJ2-1, with the D assignment possibly TRBD1 or TRBD2, given 5 matching bases for each. The sequenced sample consisted of naive CD8+ T cells from blood, with Jurkat cell RNA spiked in. The sample's cell subset or site label, in plain terms: FACS-sorted CD8+CD4-CCR7+CD45RA+ naive T cells. This TCR derives from a human donor in good health. Some libraries in this study had Jurkat cell RNA spiked in. At the DNA level, the sequence is TGTGCCAGCAGCTTAGTTTCTAGAGGGGATGAGCAGTTCTTC. This yields the protein CASSLVSRGDEQFF.